This is a list of T cell receptor beta chains from one sample in a study of blood T cell repertoires in COVID-19. Profiling relied on immunoSEQ multiplex PCR, and the TCRdb table lists in-frame clones only, not all of them. This sample has 380,000 or so clones, with roughly 90% found just once. Sequencing input: PBMCs or T cells enriched from blood (not recorded which). These receptors were collected from a woman in her twenties or thirties with acute COVID-19. CDR3s include the opening cysteine and the closing phenylalanine or tryptophan. A D gene is named only where the DNA matches it firmly. Size values are once, few and many counts, or a class for expanded clones, and some rows have none.

D gene | J gene | clone size | V gene | CDR3 protein | CDR3 DNA
. | TRBJ1-4 | . | TRBV7-3 | CASSFFRGNEKLFF | TGTGCCAGCAGCTTTTTTCGGGGGAATGAAAAACTGTTTTTT
. | TRBJ1-1 | . | TRBV21-1 | CASSMRQEQNTEAFF | TGTGCCAGCAGCATGCGACAGGAGCAGAACACTGAAGCTTTCTTT
. | TRBJ2-3 | . | TRBV11-1 | CASSLWVGPSADTQYF | TGTGCCAGCAGCTTATGGGTGGGCCCCTCTGCAGATACGCAGTATTTT
. | TRBJ1-6 | . | TRBV5-4 | CASSWGGAGEYNSPLHF | TGTGCCAGCAGCTGGGGAGGAGCTGGGGAATATAATTCACCCCTCCACTTT
. | TRBJ1-6 | . | TRBV5-6 | CASSRQANLLHF | TGTGCCAGCAGCAGACAGGCAAACCTCCTCCACTTT
. | TRBJ1-3 | . | TRBV29-1 | CSVVTPSGNTIYF | TGCAGCGTTGTAACTCCCTCTGGAAACACCATATATTTT
TRBD2 | TRBJ2-2 | once | TRBV5-1 | CASSRGLAGGGTGELFF | TGCGCCAGCAGCAGGGGACTAGCGGGGGGCGGCACCGGGGAGCTGTTTTTT
TRBD1 | TRBJ1-1 | . | TRBV14 | CASTGGAGVTEAFF | TGTGCCAGCACAGGGGGCGCAGGGGTTACTGAAGCTTTCTTT
. | TRBJ2-6 | few | TRBV10-3 | CAISEQRQWAGANVLTF | TGTGCCATCAGTGAGCAAAGACAGTGGGCTGGGGCCAACGTCCTGACTTTC
TRBD1 | TRBJ2-2 | . | TRBV10-3 | CAISEPDRVGGELFF | TGTGCCATCAGTGAGCCGGACAGGGTCGGCGGGGAGCTGTTTTTT
. | TRBJ2-3 | . | TRBV28 | CASSTSTDTQYF | TGTGCCAGCAGCACAAGCACAGATACGCAGTATTTT
TRBD1 | TRBJ2-7 | . | TRBV3-1/TRBV3-2 | CASSHPRTGDSYEQYF | TGTGCCAGCAGCCACCCCCGGACAGGGGACTCCTACGAGCAGTACTTC
TRBD1 | TRBJ2-1 | . | TRBV7-2 | CASSLGDRGNEQFF | TGTGCCAGCAGCTTAGGAGACAGGGGGAATGAGCAGTTCTTC
TRBD1 | TRBJ1-1 | . | TRBV7-2 | CASSSRSGQGVWMGEAFF | TGTGCCAGCAGCTCAAGATCGGGACAGGGCGTCTGGATGGGGGAAGCTTTCTTT
. | TRBJ1-4 | . | TRBV4-1 | CASSHLHARQPNEKLFF | TGCGCCAGCAGCCATCTCCACGCGAGACAGCCTAATGAAAAACTGTTTTTT
TRBD1 | TRBJ1-3 | . | TRBV2 | CASSTGQGGNTIYF | TGTGCCAGCTCCACGGGACAGGGCGGAAACACCATATATTTT
. | TRBJ1-2 | . | TRBV19 | CASWEDMYGYTF | TGTGCCAGTTGGGAGGACATGTATGGCTACACCTTC
. | TRBJ1-2 | . | TRBV5-4 | CASSKNPGEVYYGYTF | TGTGCCAGCAGCAAAAACCCAGGGGAAGTTTACTATGGCTACACCTTC
TRBD1 | TRBJ1-6 | . | TRBV30 | CAWRGRQGNSPLHF | TGTGCCTGGAGGGGGAGACAGGGGAATTCACCCCTCCACTTT
. | TRBJ1-2 | . | TRBV24-1 | CATSPTGYGYTF | TGTGCCACGAGCCCCACCGGGTATGGCTACACCTTC
TRBD2 | TRBJ2-1 | . | TRBV24-1 | CATTSGVSYNEQFF | TGTGCCACGACTAGCGGGGTGTCCTACAATGAGCAGTTCTTC
. | TRBJ1-2 | . | TRBV20-1 | CSASSRLAGYTF | TGCAGTGCTAGTTCGAGGTTGGCGGGCTACACCTTC
TRBD1 | TRBJ1-1 | . | TRBV30 | CAWSVPIGTGDTEAFF | TGTGCCTGGAGCGTCCCTATCGGGACAGGGGACACTGAAGCTTTCTTT
. | TRBJ1-1 | . | TRBV6-5 | CASSYGGTTEAFF | TGTGCCAGCAGTTACGGAGGTACCACTGAAGCTTTCTTT
. | TRBJ2-7 | . | TRBV18 | CASSLPQATGYEQYF | TGTGCCAGCTCACTCCCACAGGCTACAGGGTACGAGCAGTACTTC
TRBD1 | TRBJ1-3 | . | TRBV5-1 | CASSLDRGAGNTIYF | TGCGCCAGCAGCTTGGACAGGGGTGCTGGAAACACCATATATTTT
TRBD1 | TRBJ2-1 | . | TRBV9 | CASSARTGGIDEQFF | TGTGCCAGCAGCGCCAGGACAGGGGGTATTGATGAGCAGTTCTTC
. | TRBJ2-1 | . | TRBV29-1 | CSVEDKGGVIYNEQFF | TGCAGCGTTGAAGATAAGGGCGGGGTAATCTACAATGAGCAGTTCTTC